This record concerns one T cell receptor (beta chain) sequence. CDR3 size: 15 residues. Germline CDR1 is SGHAT and CDR2 is FQDESV (reference sequence). Trimming left V 5 bases short and J 6 bases short, with 17 bases between. This record belongs to a study of blood T cell repertoires in COVID-19. Overall study: Material from acute and convalescent COVID-19 was sourced from the United States, Italy and Spain. PBMCs, B-cell-depleted T cells, or T cells provided the cDNA or gDNA that made up the material.

Original methodology: Amplified reference gene primers provided the basis for estimating nucleated cell counts. The protocol was immunoSEQ multiplex PCR, while the TCRdb copy is restricted to in-frame clones and leaves out a portion. V and J calls and clone size follow that table, whereas D and trimming were derived from the DNA. The data contain 250,000 or so clones, roughly nine tenths of them singletons. This TCR was recovered from a man aged 18 to 35 with active or convalescent COVID-19. The chain joins TRBV11-1 to TRBJ2-1; weak D call: TRBD2 (6 bases). Material: peripheral blood. CDR3 coding DNA: TGTGCCAGCAGCCCATTGGGACTCGCAAGCAATGAGCAGTTCTTC. Translated, it gives CASSPLGLASNEQFF. Variable domain in full (rest from reference TRBV11-1 and TRBJ2-1): EAEVAQSPRYKITEKSQAVAFWCDPISGHATLYWYRQILGQGPELLVQFQDESVVDDSQLPKDRFSAERLKGVDSTLKIQPAELGDSAMYLCASSPLGLASNEQFFGPGTRLTVL.